What follows describes a single T cell receptor beta chain. The antigen it binds to is not known. No base quality values were provided; no much bigger clone lies one nucleotide off. To prepare the library, the immunoSEQ multiplex PCR assay was applied. Rearranged TCR beta chain sequences were amplified using the hsTCRB Kit according to the manufacturer's protocol. An Illumina MiSeq was used to sequence the TCRB libraries. The authors' analysis ran thus. The proprietary platform of the kit vendor was used for demultiplexing, trimming and gene mapping. This immuneACCESS table, as held by TCRdb, lists in-frame sequences with V and J called but not all clones. Of the missing ones, under half trace to an unresolved V gene in checked studies; the others have no known cause. V, J and clone size derive from that table, while D and trimming were established from the DNA sequence. The sample yields 31,000 or so clones; more than 65% were counted once. In total, the top ten clones hold less than 20% of the sample.

This sample was included in a study of a mutant IDH1 vaccine in newly diagnosed glioma (dated by TCRdb to about 2021). Regarding the study in general: Vaccination began 4-6 weeks after radiotherapy alone, or alongside temozolomide cycles in the chemotherapy-containing groups. The week-35 safety follow-up was designated visit V12, and the week-47 end of study was designated visit V13. Six visits were used for peripheral blood collection: V03 (baseline), V05, V07, V10, V12 and V13. Before enrollment, most patients had been given radiochemotherapy with temozolomide as standard therapy, while the rest had received either radiotherapy alone or temozolomide alone. Longitudinal TCRB deep sequencing was done for some 26 treated patients, wherever samples were available for exploratory analyses. Of the roughly 34 treated patients, approximately 62% were male and roughly 38% were female, and a mean age of roughly 40 years was recorded.

The sample's time point, from its label and the paper: week 35, safety follow-up. Each vaccine dose was 300 ug of a 20-mer mutant IDH1 peptide in Montanide, given subcutaneously with topical imiquimod. Patients were given eight vaccinations, in weeks 1, 3, 5, 7, 11, 15, 19 and 23, which matched visits V03 through V10. All donors had newly diagnosed IDH1-mutant astrocytomas of WHO grade 3 or 4 that showed loss of nuclear ATRX. The samples were drawn from NOA16, a multicentre, single-arm, open-label phase I trial in Germany that tested a mutant IDH1 peptide vaccine in humans for the first time. Genomic DNA for TCRB sequencing was isolated from EDTA blood with the DNeasy Blood and Tissue Kit. Broader findings and caveats from the paper: It was noted by the authors that analyses of patient blood samples could not be reproduced owing to sample limitations. Pseudoprogression appeared unrelated to alterations in the top peripheral T cell clonotypes detected by TCRB sequencing. Immune responses induced by the vaccine were seen in 90% to 95% of patients across multiple MHC alleles. Availability determined which PBMC samples were chosen for TCRB deep sequencing.

Trimmed from V: 6 bases; trimmed from J: 4 bases; junction bases lacking a gene match: 6. The CDR1 and CDR2 encoded by the germline V gene are ENHRY and SYGVKD. Taken from cysteine to phenylalanine, the CDR3 has 14 residues. CDR3 DNA only is kept here, 42 bases in frame from base 1. The sequences come from PBMCs, collected from a glioma patient whose treatment included an IDH1 peptide vaccine. The TCR was taken from a young man with glioma. The receptor chain draws on TRBV10-3 and TRBJ1-5; 7 junctional bases match TRBD1. The nucleotides read TGTGCCATCAGCGAGACAGGGTTAAATCAGCCCCAGCATTTT. It codes for CAISETGLNQPQHF.